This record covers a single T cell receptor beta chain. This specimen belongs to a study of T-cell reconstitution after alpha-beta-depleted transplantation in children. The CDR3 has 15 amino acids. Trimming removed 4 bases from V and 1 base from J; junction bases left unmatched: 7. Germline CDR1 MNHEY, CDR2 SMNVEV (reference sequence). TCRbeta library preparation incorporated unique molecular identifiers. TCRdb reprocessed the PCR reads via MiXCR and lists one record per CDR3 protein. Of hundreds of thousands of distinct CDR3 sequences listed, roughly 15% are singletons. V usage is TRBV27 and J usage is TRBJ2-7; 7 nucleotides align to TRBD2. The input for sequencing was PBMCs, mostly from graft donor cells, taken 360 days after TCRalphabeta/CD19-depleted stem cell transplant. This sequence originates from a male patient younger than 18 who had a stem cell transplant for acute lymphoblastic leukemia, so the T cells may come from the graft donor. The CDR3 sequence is CASSSPPGGSYEQYF. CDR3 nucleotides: TGTGCCAGCAGTTCCCCACCGGGAGGTTCCTACGAGCAGTACTTC.